The clone carrying this T cell receptor (beta chain) was counted a few times. Each cDNA held unique molecular identifiers, and template switching gave it a universal primer site. In TCRdb, the 5' RACE reads were re-called with MiXCR into one record per CDR3 protein. The sample contains 1.5 million to 2 million distinct CDR3 sequences, around 29% of which appear only once. The CDR3 totals 16 residues. The junction had 10 bases not matched to a gene; V was cut back by 3 bases and J by 3 bases. CDR1 and CDR2 (germline): ENHRY, SYGVKD. This entry belongs to a study of identical twins. The clonotype originates from a newborn girl in good health. The sample comprised cord blood. The chain links TRBV10-3 to TRBJ2-5; 7 bases map to TRBD1. The CDR3 DNA follows: TGTGCCATCAGTGACCCGGCCAGGGGGTTAAAAGAGACCCAGTACTTC. It yields the protein CAISDPARGLKETQYF.